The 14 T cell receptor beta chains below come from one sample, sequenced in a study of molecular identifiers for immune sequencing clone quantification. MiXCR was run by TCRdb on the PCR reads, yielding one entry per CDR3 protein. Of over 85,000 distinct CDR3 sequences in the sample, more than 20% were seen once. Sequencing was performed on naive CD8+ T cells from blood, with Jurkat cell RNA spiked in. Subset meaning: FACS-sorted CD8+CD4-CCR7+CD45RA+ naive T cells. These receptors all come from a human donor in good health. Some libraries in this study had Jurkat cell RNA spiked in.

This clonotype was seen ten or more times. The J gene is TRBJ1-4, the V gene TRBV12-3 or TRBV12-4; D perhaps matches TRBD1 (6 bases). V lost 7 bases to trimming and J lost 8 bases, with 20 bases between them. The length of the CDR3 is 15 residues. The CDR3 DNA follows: TGTGCCAGCACACCCGGCTACAGGGTGGGGGAAAAACTGTTTTTT. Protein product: CASTPGYRVGEKLFF.

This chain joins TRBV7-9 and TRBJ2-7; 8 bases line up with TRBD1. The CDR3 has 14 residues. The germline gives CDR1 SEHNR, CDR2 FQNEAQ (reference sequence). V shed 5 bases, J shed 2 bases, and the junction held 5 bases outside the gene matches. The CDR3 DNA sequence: TGTGCCAGCAGCCACCGGGACAGGCCCTACGAGCAGTACTTC. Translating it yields CASSHRDRPYEQYF.

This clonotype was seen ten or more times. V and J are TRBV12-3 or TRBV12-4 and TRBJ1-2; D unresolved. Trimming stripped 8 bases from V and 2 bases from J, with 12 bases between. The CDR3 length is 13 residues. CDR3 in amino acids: CASALTRNYGYTF. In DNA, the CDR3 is TGTGCCAGCGCTCTTACCAGAAACTATGGCTACACCTTC.

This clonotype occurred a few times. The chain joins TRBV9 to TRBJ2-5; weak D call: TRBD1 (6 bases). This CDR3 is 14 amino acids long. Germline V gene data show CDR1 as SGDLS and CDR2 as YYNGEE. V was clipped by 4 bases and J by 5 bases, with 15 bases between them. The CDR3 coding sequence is TGTGCCAGCAGCCCACAGGGTGAGGTGGAGACCCAGTACTTC. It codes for CASSPQGEVETQYF.

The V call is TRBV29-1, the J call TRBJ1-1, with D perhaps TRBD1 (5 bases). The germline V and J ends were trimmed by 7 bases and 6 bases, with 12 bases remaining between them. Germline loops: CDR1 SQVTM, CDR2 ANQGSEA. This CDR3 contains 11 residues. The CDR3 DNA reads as TGCAGCGCCCAGGGCATTCCTGAAGCTTTCTTT. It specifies CSAQGIPEAFF.

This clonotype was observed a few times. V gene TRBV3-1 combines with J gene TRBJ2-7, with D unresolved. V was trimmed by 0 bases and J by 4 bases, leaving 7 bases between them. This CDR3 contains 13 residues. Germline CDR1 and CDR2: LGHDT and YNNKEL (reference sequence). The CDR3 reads CASSQDGRYEQYF. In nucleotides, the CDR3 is TGTGCCAGCAGCCAAGATGGGCGGTACGAGCAGTACTTC.

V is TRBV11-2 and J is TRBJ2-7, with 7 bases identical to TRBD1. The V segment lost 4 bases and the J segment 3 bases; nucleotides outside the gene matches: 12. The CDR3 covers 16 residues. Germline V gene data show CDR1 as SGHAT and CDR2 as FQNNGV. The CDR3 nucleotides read TGTGCCAGCAGCTCGAACACAGGGGCGTCGCACTACGAGCAGTACTTC. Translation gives CASSSNTGASHYEQYF.

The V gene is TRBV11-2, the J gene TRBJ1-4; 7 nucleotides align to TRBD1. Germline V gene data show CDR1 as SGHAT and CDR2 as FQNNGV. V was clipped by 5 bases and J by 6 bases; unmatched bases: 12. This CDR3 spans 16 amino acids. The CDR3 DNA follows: TGTGCCAGCAGCCAGGGGGACGCAGGTTGGGATGAAAAACTGTTTTTT. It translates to CASSQGDAGWDEKLFF.

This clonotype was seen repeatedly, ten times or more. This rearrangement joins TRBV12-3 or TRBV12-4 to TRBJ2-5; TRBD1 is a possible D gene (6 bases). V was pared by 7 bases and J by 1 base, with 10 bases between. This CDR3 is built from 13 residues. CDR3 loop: CASNRDRQETQYF. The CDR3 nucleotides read TGTGCCAGCAACAGGGACCGCCAAGAGACCCAGTACTTC.

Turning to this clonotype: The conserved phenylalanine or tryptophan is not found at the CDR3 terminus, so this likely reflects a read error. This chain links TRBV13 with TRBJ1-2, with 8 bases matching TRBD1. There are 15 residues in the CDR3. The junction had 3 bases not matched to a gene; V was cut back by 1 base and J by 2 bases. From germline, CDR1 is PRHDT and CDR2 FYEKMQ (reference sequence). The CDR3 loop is CASSLDQGANYGYTL. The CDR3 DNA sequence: TGTGCCAGCAGCTTAGATCAGGGGGCCAACTATGGCTACACCCTC.

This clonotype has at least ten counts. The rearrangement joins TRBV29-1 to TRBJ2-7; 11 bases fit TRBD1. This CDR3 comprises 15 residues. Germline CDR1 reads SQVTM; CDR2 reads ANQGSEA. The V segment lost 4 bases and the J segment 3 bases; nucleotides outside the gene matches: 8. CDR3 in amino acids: CSVGSRTGGLYEQYF. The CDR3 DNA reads TGCAGCGTTGGTTCTCGGACAGGGGGCCTCTACGAGCAGTACTTC.

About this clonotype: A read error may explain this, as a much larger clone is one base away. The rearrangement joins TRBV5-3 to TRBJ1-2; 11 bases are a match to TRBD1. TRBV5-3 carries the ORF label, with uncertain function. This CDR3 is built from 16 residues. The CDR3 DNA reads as TGTGCCAGCAGCTGGGGGACAGGGGGTCCCTCGAGAGGCTACACCTTC. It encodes CASSWGTGGPSRGYTF.

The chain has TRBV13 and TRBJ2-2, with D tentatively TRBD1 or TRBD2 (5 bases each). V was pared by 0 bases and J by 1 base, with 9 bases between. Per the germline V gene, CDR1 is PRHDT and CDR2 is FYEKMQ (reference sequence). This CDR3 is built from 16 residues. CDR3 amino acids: CASSLGGAVNTGELFF. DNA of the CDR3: TGTGCCAGCAGCTTAGGCGGGGCCGTGAACACCGGGGAGCTGTTTTTT.

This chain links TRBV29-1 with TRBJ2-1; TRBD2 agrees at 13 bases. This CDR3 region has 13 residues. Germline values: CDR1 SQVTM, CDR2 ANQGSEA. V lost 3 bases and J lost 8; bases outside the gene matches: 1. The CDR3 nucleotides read TGCAGCGTTGATGGACTAGCGGGAGATGAGCAGTTCTTC. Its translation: CSVDGLAGDEQFF.